This T cell receptor (beta chain) is from a study of neurological immune-mediated disorders. TCRdb independently ran MiXCR on the 5' RACE reads; one entry per CDR3 protein. The data contain over 11,000 distinct CDR3 sequences, 6% to 8% of them singletons. This clonotype was recorded at least ten times. The sequenced sample consisted of CD8+ T cells from blood. The sequence came from a woman aged 40 to 55 in good health.

CDR3 residues: CSAKQGGYGYTF. CDR3 sequence (DNA): TGCAGTGCTAAACAGGGGGGCTATGGCTACACCTTC. J is TRBJ1-2 and V is TRBV20-1; 8 bases map to TRBD1. Per the germline V gene, CDR1 is DFQATT and CDR2 is SNEGSKA (reference sequence). The CDR3 has 12 amino acids. V lost 4 bases, J lost 4 bases, and 2 bases stayed unmatched.